The T cell receptor (beta chain) under discussion was sequenced for a study of blood T cells in healthy people across ages. Study-wide context: Template-switching capture recovered about one barcoded beta molecule per two T cells. Study outcomes and limitations: Without sorted subsets, naive and antigen-experienced compartments could not be conclusively compared. No one knew whether donors had CMV, which possibly confounded expanded clonotype changes.

About this clonotype: Antigen specificity is unknown.

Alongside a J-beta primer mix, a sample-barcoded 5' primer served in a second PCR lasting roughly 7 to 11 cycles. Each CDR3 protein gets one entry after TCRdb re-called the 5' RACE reads with MiXCR. This table holds 700,000 to 850,000 distinct CDR3 sequences, roughly 35% found once. Germline V gives CDR1 LNHDA, CDR2 SQIVND (reference sequence). The length of the CDR3 is 15 residues. V gave up 1 base and J gave up 4 bases; unmatched junction bases: 4. The chain links TRBV19 to TRBJ2-5, with 9 bases that match TRBD1. Sequencing input: blood. The clonotype originates from a man between 18 and 35 years old in good health. CDR3 loop: CASSIVTGGRETQYF. The DNA of the CDR3 is TGTGCCAGTAGTATAGTAACAGGGGGCCGAGAGACCCAGTACTTC.